Sequencing of this T cell receptor beta chain was carried out in a study of blood T cell repertoires in COVID-19. Across the study: Both acute and convalescent COVID-19 samples were obtained from the United States, Italy and Spain. Sample material is recorded as cDNA or gDNA derived from T cells, B-cell-depleted T cells, or PBMCs.

Germline trimming cut 3 bases from V and 4 bases from J; bases unmatched to any gene: 6. CDR3 length: 15 amino acids. CDR1 is SGHNT and CDR2 is YENEEA in the germline V gene. Study processing details: Cell counts per sample came from amplifying reference gene primers. This table comes from immunoSEQ multiplex PCR, and its TCRdb copy is limited to in-frame clones, with some not included. The DNA was the basis for D and trimming; V, J and clone size are from that table. The sample carries a few hundred thousand clones, 90% recorded once. Grouping used clinical history reported by participants in a survey and questionnaire.

This TCR was recovered from a man aged 18 to 30 who had recovered from COVID-19. The specimen was PBMCs or T cells enriched from blood (not recorded which). The V gene is TRBV11-3, the J gene TRBJ1-5; 7 bases agree with TRBD1. Here the CDR3 DNA reads TGTGCCAGCAGCTTGAACGGACAGGCAAATCAGCCCCAGCATTTT. This gives the protein CASSLNGQANQPQHF.